This T cell receptor beta chain was recovered during a study of radiotherapy plus CTLA-4 blockade in lung cancer (dated by TCRdb to the late 2010s). Some background on the complete study: Objective responses occurred in 18% of enrolled patients, and just over 30% achieved disease control. Overall study outcomes, separate from this receptor: After treatment with radiotherapy and ipilimumab, TCR clones that originated in tumors expanded in peripheral blood. Increased serum interferon-beta after radiation, together with early dynamic changes in blood T cell clones, were reported to be the strongest predictors of response.

A note on this clone: Its target antigen remains unknown. Base quality data are lacking; no much larger clone is found one base away. The sample carries other DNA sequences with the same CDR3.

In this study, focal radiation therapy paired with CTLA-4 blockade (ipilimumab) was tested in patients who had chemo-refractory metastatic non-small-cell lung cancer. Trimming costs V 3 bases and J 3 bases, and their ends lie 9 bases apart. Taken from cysteine to phenylalanine, the CDR3 has 14 residues. Only the CDR3 part of the read is kept: 42 bases, read in frame from the first base. Based on the germline V gene (reference sequence), the CDR1 and CDR2 sequences are LNHDA and SQIVND. The library was generated by the immunoSEQ multiplex PCR assay. Sourced from immuneACCESS, this table was stored by TCRdb with only in-frame sequences that have V and J called. A share of the clones is absent; for the studies checked, an unresolved V gene accounts for under half, and the remainder has no known explanation. Recorded for this sample are some 110,000 clones; around 90% of them occurred a single time. 6.9% of the sample rests with the top ten.

The rearrangement combines TRBV19 with TRBJ1-5; matching of 6 bases hints at TRBD1 as the D gene. The sequence was collected from a human donor with non-small cell lung cancer that progressed on radiotherapy plus ipilimumab. The sample consisted of peripheral blood, taken from a patient treated with radiotherapy plus ipilimumab. The nucleotide sequence reads as follows: TGTGCCAGTAGTATTAGGGACACCAATCAGCCCCAGCATTTT. Translation gives CASSIRDTNQPQHF.